This section outlines one TCR beta chain sequence together with its context. Antigen: not known. This sample also contains other DNA sequences that code for the same CDR3. J was trimmed by 4 bases and V by 5 bases; bases with no gene match: 3. The CDR3 covers 13 residues. Germline V gene sequence: CDR1 MNHEY, CDR2 SVGAGI. The data are from a study of shared clonotypes between healthy human individuals. In the study overall: Used for every donor were three CD4 naive, three CD4 memory, two CD8 naive and one CD8 memory plate. Study results and caveats: Clonotypes not shared had lower generation probabilities than those common to all four donors.

The material for each subset, its genomic DNA, was split evenly across several immunoSEQ plates. Repertoires were generated with immunoSEQ multiplex PCR, while TCRdb's copy carries only in-frame clones and drops some. This table has fewer than 2.5 million clones, roughly 93% appearing once. The rearrangement links TRBV6-5 to TRBJ1-2, with 8 bases matching TRBD1. The TCR originated in a man between 18 and 29 years old in good health. Some clones in this sample may be carry-over from other donors' samples. The sample consisted of naive CD4+ T cells from PBMCs. The subset here: CD45RA+ positively selected. The DNA for the CDR3 is TGTGCCAGCAGTCCACAGGGGGGCTATGGCTACACCTTC. It specifies CASSPQGGYGYTF.